The 19 T cell receptor beta chains below all came from one sample that was sequenced in a study of cytomegalovirus exposure and HLA in healthy donors. Vbeta (60) and Jbeta (13) primers were used in the PCR. Sequencing was performed with immunoSEQ multiplex PCR; in TCRdb, only in-frame clones are kept and a portion is missing. This table holds approximately 130,000 clones, nearly 80% found once. Sequencing was carried out using PBMCs. The receptors here all came from a male donor in good health and CMV-seronegative.

This rearrangement joins TRBV11-2 to TRBJ1-6, with 11 bases aligning to TRBD1. J lost 3 bases, V lost 5 bases, and 3 bases had no gene match. The germline CDR1 and CDR2 sequences are SGHAT and FQNNGV. This CDR3 region has 16 residues. For the CDR3, the DNA is TGTGCCAGCAGCCGGACAGGGGGCGGCTATAATTCACCCCTCCACTTT. It translates to CASSRTGGGYNSPLHF.

The rearrangement uses TRBV28 and TRBJ1-1; TRBD1 aligns across 8 bases. V lost 5 bases and J lost 0; bases outside the gene matches: 2. The CDR3 has 14 amino acids. The V gene's germline CDR1 is MDHEN and CDR2 SYDVKM. The chain's CDR3 is CASSLGQVNTEAFF. The DNA for the CDR3 is TGTGCCAGCAGTCTGGGACAGGTGAACACTGAAGCTTTCTTT.

The V and J genes are TRBV5-1 and TRBJ2-5, with 7 nucleotides matching TRBD1. The J segment lost 11 bases and the V segment lost 4 bases, leaving 17 bases of the junction unmatched. In germline, CDR1 is SGHRS, CDR2 YFSETQ. CDR3 size: 15 residues. The DNA of the CDR3 is TGCGCCAGCAGCCCTTACCGGGACAGACAGGATGAGCAGTACTTC. It codes for CASSPYRDRQDEQYF.

This clone was counted a few times. The CDR3 region has the DNA TGTGCCAGCAGGAAGACTAGCGGGGACCAAGAGACCCAGTACTTC. This codes for CASRKTSGDQETQYF. The genes are TRBV2 and TRBJ2-5, with 11 bases matching TRBD2. The CDR3 is made up of 15 amino acids. Germline V gives CDR1 SNHLY, CDR2 FYNNEI. Losses at the gene ends were 6 bases for V and 0 bases for J; bases not matched to a gene: 3.

The chain employs TRBV5-5 and TRBJ2-5; 7 nucleotides match TRBD1. V shed 4 bases and J 2 bases; nucleotides not matched to a gene: 11. CDR3 length equals 16 residues. The germline V gene has CDR1 SGHKS and CDR2 YYEKEE (reference sequence). The CDR3 DNA follows: TGTGCCAGCAGCCTTCGCCGACAGGGTTCTCAAGAGACCCAGTACTTC. This encodes CASSLRRQGSQETQYF.

This chain links TRBV6-5 with TRBJ1-4; D is perhaps TRBD1 (5 bases). CDR3 length: 14 amino acids. Trimming shortened V by 4 bases and J by 0 bases, and 6 bases separated the two germline ends. Germline V gene data show CDR1 as MNHEY and CDR2 as SVGAGI. The DNA of the CDR3 is TGTGCCAGCAGTTCGACAGCAACTAATGAAAAACTGTTTTTT. Its protein is CASSSTATNEKLFF.

This clone was found a few times. The V call is TRBV7-9, the J call TRBJ1-4, with TRBD1 matching over 7 bases. There are 14 residues in the CDR3. Germline trimming cut 6 bases from V and 10 bases from J; bases unmatched to any gene: 11. From germline, CDR1 is SEHNR and CDR2 FQNEAQ (reference sequence). CDR3 sequence (DNA): TGTGCCAGCAGTTTAAAAGGGGGCAAAGCAAAACTGTTTTTT. Amino acid sequence: CASSLKGGKAKLFF.

The sample holds a few counts of this clone. The CDR3 sequence: CASSDSGGHNEQFF. The CDR3 region has the DNA TGTGCCAGCAGTGACTCGGGGGGGCACAATGAGCAGTTCTTC. This rearrangement joins TRBV6-4 to TRBJ2-1; D is possibly TRBD2 (7 bases). Germline values: CDR1 MRHNA, CDR2 SNTAGT. The V gene lost 0 bases and the J gene lost 5 bases, with 8 bases spanning the gap. The CDR3 runs 14 residues.

The rearrangement uses TRBV11-2 and TRBJ1-1, with D uncertain. The V end lost 1 base, the J end lost 3 bases, and 9 bases lay between the germline ends. The CDR3 contains 14 residues. Germline loops: CDR1 SGHAT, CDR2 FQNNGV. The CDR3 sequence: CASSLVAGDTEAFF. CDR3 nucleotide sequence: TGTGCCAGCAGCTTAGTCGCGGGCGACACTGAAGCTTTCTTT. The variable domain in full, completed from reference TRBV11-2 and TRBJ1-1, reads EAGVAQSPRYKIIEKRQSVAFWCNPISGHATLYWYQQILGQGPKLLIQFQNNGVVDDSQLPKDRFSAERLKGVDSTLKIQPAKLEDSAVYLCASSLVAGDTEAFFGQGTRLTVV.

J is TRBJ1-2 and V is TRBV16, with D hard to call. V lost 0 bases and J lost 7, with 12 bases in between. The CDR3 is 14 residues long. CDR1 and CDR2 from the germline V gene are KGHSY and FQNENV. The CDR3, as DNA: TGTGCCAGCAGCCAATCTGGCACCTTCTCTGGCTACACCTTC. Protein product: CASSQSGTFSGYTF.

The chain recombines TRBV10-2 with TRBJ1-2; maybe TRBD1 (6 bases). CDR1 and CDR2 from the germline V gene are WSHSY and SAAADI. The CDR3 is 15 residues long. Trimming cost V 2 bases and J 2 bases, with 12 bases left between them. For the CDR3, the DNA is TGCGCCAGCAGTGAGGACAGGTGGAGCAACTATGGCTACACCTTC. This sequence encodes CASSEDRWSNYGYTF.

The chain is built from TRBV6-5 and TRBJ1-2; a possible D gene is TRBD1 (5 bases). In germline, CDR1 is MNHEY, CDR2 SVGAGI. The CDR3 totals 14 residues. V was cut by 2 bases and J by 7 bases, with 14 bases left in between. The CDR3 spells CASSYRAGLGGYTF. The CDR3 DNA is TGTGCCAGCAGTTACCGGGCAGGGCTGGGTGGCTACACCTTC.

V usage is TRBV6-5 and J usage is TRBJ1-6, with 7 positions matching TRBD1. The CDR3 runs 14 residues. The J segment lost 5 bases and the V segment lost 6 bases, leaving 4 bases of the junction unmatched. Germline CDR1 reads MNHEY; CDR2 reads SVGAGI. This CDR3 is CASRRDRNNSPLHF. Written as DNA, the CDR3 is TGTGCCAGCAGGAGGGACAGAAATAATTCACCCCTCCACTTT.

The chain recombines TRBV21-1 with TRBJ2-7; TRBD1, the table's D call, lacks a check against the DNA. TRBV21-1 is recorded as a pseudogene. The CDR3 totals 13 residues. Written as DNA, the CDR3 is TGTGCCAGCAGCAAAGCACAGGGAGATGAGCAGTACTTC. This codes for CASSKAQGDEQYF.

This chain joins TRBV11-2 and TRBJ2-7, with 8 nucleotides matching TRBD2. CDR1 and CDR2 from the germline V gene are SGHAT and FQNNGV. Trimming took 4 bases from V and 3 from J; bases not matched to a gene: 5. The CDR3 loop spans 14 amino acids. The CDR3 spells CASSSNSGVYEQYF. CDR3 nucleotide sequence: TGTGCCAGCAGCTCCAATAGCGGGGTCTACGAGCAGTACTTC. The complete variable domain, with remaining parts taken from reference TRBV11-2 and TRBJ2-7, reads EAGVAQSPRYKIIEKRQSVAFWCNPISGHATLYWYQQILGQGPKLLIQFQNNGVVDDSQLPKDRFSAERLKGVDSTLKIQPAKLEDSAVYLCASSSNSGVYEQYFGPGTRLTVT.

This clone was observed a single time. Other nucleotide sequences in the sample specify the same CDR3. The chain's CDR3 is CASRYREGQPQHF. The CDR3 nucleotides are TGTGCCAGTCGATACAGGGAAGGTCAGCCCCAGCATTTT. The rearrangement joins TRBV6-1 to TRBJ1-5, with D tentatively TRBD1 (6 bases). V gave up 9 bases and J gave up 6 bases, with 15 bases separating them. CDR3 length: 13 amino acids. The germline gives CDR1 MNHNS, CDR2 SASEGT.

The rearrangement joins TRBV2 to TRBJ1-2; tentative D call: TRBD1 (5 bases). V was trimmed by 8 bases and J by 2 bases, leaving 15 bases between them. Looked up from germline, CDR1 is SNHLY and CDR2 is FYNNEI. This CDR3 contains 14 residues. In DNA, the CDR3 is TGTGCCAGCTCAGGGTCCGGCAGAAACTATGGCTACACCTTC. Translation: CASSGSGRNYGYTF.

This chain uses TRBV19 with TRBJ1-4; 11 nucleotides align to TRBD1. The CDR3 consists of 16 residues. Trimming at V came to 5 bases and at J to 4 bases, leaving 6 bases not matched to a gene. Germline V gene data show CDR1 as LNHDA and CDR2 as SQIVND (reference sequence). CDR3 coding DNA: TGTGCCAGTAGTCCCGGACAGGGGGCGGATAATGAAAAACTGTTTTTT. Amino acids: CASSPGQGADNEKLFF.

This clone was recorded once. The chain carries TRBV7-6 and TRBJ1-1; TRBD1 matches 7 bases. Unmatched junction bases numbered 5, after V lost 5 bases and J lost 2 bases. The CDR3 sequence is 14 residues long. Per the germline V gene, CDR1 is SGHVS and CDR2 is FNYEAQ. The CDR3 sequence is CASSRTGPNTEAFF. The CDR3 nucleotides read TGTGCCAGCAGCAGGACAGGTCCCAACACTGAAGCTTTCTTT.